This T cell receptor (beta chain) was sequenced in a study of CD8+CD57+ T cells in acquired aplastic anemia. Overall study: DNA from sorted CD4+ and CD8+ cells averaged around 3 ug.

Findings and caveats of the study: Patients and controls had CD8+ Simpson's diversity values that were not significantly distinct. Patients and controls shared twenty-nine CD8+ CDR3 sequences.

As concerns this clonotype: Its antigen is unidentified.

Researchers used genomic DNA as the template to profile TCR beta VDJ and CDR3. TCRdb re-called the reads with MiXCR, one entry per CDR3 protein. Altogether hundreds of thousands of distinct CDR3 sequences are present, about 70% being singletons, with the ten largest covering under 5%. The receptor comes from a human donor in good health, serving as a control. Input material: sorted CD4+, CD8+, or CD8+CD57+ T cells (not recorded which) from PBMCs.

CDR3 sequence reads: CASSLDSYEHTQYF. The CDR3 region has the DNA TGCGCCAGCAGCCTCGACAGCTACGAGCATACGCAGTATTTT. The gene calls are TRBV5-1 and TRBJ2-3; weak D call: TRBD1 (5 bases). CDR3 length: 14 amino acids. The germline V gene has CDR1 SGHRS and CDR2 YFSETQ. Trimming removed 4 bases from V and 7 bases from J, with 16 bases in between. Full variable domain (outside the CDR3, taken from reference TRBV5-1 and TRBJ2-3): KAGVTQTPRYLIKTRGQQVTLSCSPISGHRSVSWYQQTPGQGLQFLFEYFSETQRNKGNFPGRFSGRQFSNSRSEMNVSTLELGDSALYLCASSLDSYEHTQYFGPGTRLTVL.